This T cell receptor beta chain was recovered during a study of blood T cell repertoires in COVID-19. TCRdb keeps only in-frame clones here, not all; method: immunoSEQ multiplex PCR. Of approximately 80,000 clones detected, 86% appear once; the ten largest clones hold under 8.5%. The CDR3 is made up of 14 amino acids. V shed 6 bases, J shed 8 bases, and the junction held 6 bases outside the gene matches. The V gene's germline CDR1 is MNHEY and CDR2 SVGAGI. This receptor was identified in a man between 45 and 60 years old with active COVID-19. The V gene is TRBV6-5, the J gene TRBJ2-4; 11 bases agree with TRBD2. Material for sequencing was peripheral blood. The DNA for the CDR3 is TGTGCCAGCAGCGATAGCGGGAGGGGGGACATTCAGTACTTC. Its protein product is CASSDSGRGDIQYF.